Detailed here is one T cell receptor (beta chain). The CDR3 is 15 amino acids. The V gene's germline CDR1 is MNHEY and CDR2 SVGAGI. V dropped 2 bases and J dropped 3 bases, with 10 bases sitting between them. The repertoire was sequenced with immunoSEQ multiplex PCR; TCRdb's copy has only in-frame clones and lacks some. The sample holds some 400,000 clones, about 90% seen once. The sample comes from a study of blood T cell repertoires in COVID-19. Study overall: Material from acute and convalescent COVID-19 was sourced from the United States, Italy and Spain. T cells, B-cell-depleted T cells, or PBMCs supplied cDNA or gDNA.

The TCR sequence derives from a young man with active or convalescent COVID-19. The rearrangement links TRBV6-5 to TRBJ1-4; possibly TRBD1 for D (5 bases). The source material was peripheral blood. The CDR3 nucleotides are TGTGCCAGCAGTTACCAGGGACTTTCTAATGAAAAACTGTTTTTT. It translates to CASSYQGLSNEKLFF.